Each of the 23 T cell receptor beta chains below was sequenced from the same sample in a study of OX40 agonist ivuxolimab in advanced cancers. Clones were sequenced by immunoSEQ multiplex PCR, and TCRdb holds only the in-frame ones, with some missing. The table lists more than 80,000 clones, more than 85% of them singletons. Sequenced here: CD4+ or CD8+ T cells sorted from blood, sampled in a trial of the OX40 agonist ivuxolimab. The receptors shown here come from an adult with an advanced solid tumor such as melanoma, head and neck, liver or kidney cancer.

V and J are TRBV15 and TRBJ1-1; D uncertain. Germline-derived CDR1 and CDR2 are LNHNV and YYDKDF (reference sequence). This CDR3 region has 14 residues. Trimming took off 3 bases at V and 7 bases at J, with 15 bases between the two ends. Written as DNA, the CDR3 is TGTGCCACCAGCAGGGGGATGGCGGCAGTTGAAGCTTTCTTT. Translation gives CATSRGMAAVEAFF. Supplemented by reference TRBV15 and TRBJ1-1, the full variable domain reads DAMVIQNPRYQVTQFGKPVTLSCSQTLNHNVMYWYQQKSSQAPKLLFHYYDKDFNNEADTPDNFQSRRPNTSFCFLDIRSPGLGDTAMYLCATSRGMAAVEAFFGQGTRLTVV.

V gene TRBV4-1 combines with J gene TRBJ2-5, with 8 positions matching TRBD2. CDR3 size: 18 residues. CDR1 is MGHRA, CDR2 YSYEKL, per germline. V was clipped by 1 base and J by 5 bases; unmatched bases: 15. This CDR3 reads CASSQGRLAFRAGETQYF. In nucleotides, the CDR3 is TGCGCCAGCAGCCAAGGTAGACTAGCGTTCCGGGCTGGGGAGACCCAGTACTTC.

J is TRBJ2-5 and V is TRBV10-3; 8 nucleotides agree with TRBD1. J was trimmed by 1 base and V by 3 bases; bases with no gene match: 7. CDR3 length equals 16 residues. Germline V gene data show CDR1 as ENHRY and CDR2 as SYGVKD. The CDR3 nucleotides are TGTGCCATCAGTGACCTGACAGGGGATGTCCAAGAGACCCAGTACTTC. Translated: CAISDLTGDVQETQYF.

The chain links TRBV21-1 to TRBJ1-5. TRBV21-1 is deemed a pseudogene. This CDR3 has 15 residues. The DNA of the CDR3 is TGTGCCAGCAGCAAAGGGCGATATAGCAATCAGCCCCAGCATTTT. Residues: CASSKGRYSNQPQHF.

The gene calls are TRBV5-1 and TRBJ2-1; 13 nucleotides line up with TRBD2. Per the germline V gene, CDR1 is SGHRS and CDR2 is YFSETQ. The J segment lost 6 bases and the V segment lost 5 bases, leaving 2 bases of the junction unmatched. The CDR3 has 14 amino acids. Written as DNA, the CDR3 is TGCGCCAGCAGGGGGACTAGCGGGGCCAATGAGCAGTTCTTC. It encodes CASRGTSGANEQFF. Filled out from reference TRBV5-1 and TRBJ2-1, the complete variable domain reads KAGVTQTPRYLIKTRGQQVTLSCSPISGHRSVSWYQQTPGQGLQFLFEYFSETQRNKGNFPGRFSGRQFSNSRSEMNVSTLELGDSALYLCASRGTSGANEQFFGPGTRLTVL.

This clone was recorded once. The rearrangement joins TRBV6-5 to TRBJ2-4; TRBD2 matches at 7 bases. This CDR3 has 16 amino acids. V dropped 3 bases and J dropped 1; count of bases not matched to a gene: 6. Germline V gene sequence: CDR1 MNHEY, CDR2 SVGAGI. CDR3 in DNA: TGTGCCAGCAGTTATTCTCGAGCGGGGGCCAAAAACATTCAGTACTTC. As protein: CASSYSRAGAKNIQYF.

The chain has TRBV30 and TRBJ2-3; 7 bases fit TRBD1. V gave up 5 bases and J gave up 3 bases; unmatched junction bases: 2. This CDR3 spans 12 amino acids. Germline assignment: CDR1 GTSNPN and CDR2 SVGIG (reference sequence). The CDR3 loop reads CAWDRVTDTQYF. For the CDR3, the DNA is TGTGCCTGGGACAGGGTAACAGATACGCAGTATTTT.

V usage is TRBV30 and J usage is TRBJ1-1; 10 positions match TRBD1. CDR1 and CDR2 from the germline V gene are GTSNPN and SVGIG (reference sequence). The V segment lost 4 bases and the J segment 5 bases; nucleotides outside the gene matches: 7. The CDR3 is made up of 14 amino acids. In DNA form, the CDR3 reads TGTGCCTGGACCCCCGGGACAGGGGAAACTGAAGCTTTCTTT. It specifies CAWTPGTGETEAFF.

The rearrangement joins TRBV9 to TRBJ2-5; no clear D. Germline CDR1 reads SGDLS; CDR2 reads YYNGEE. The CDR3 consists of 15 residues. With 0 bases removed from V and 1 base from J, the gap between germline ends came to 10 bases. The CDR3 bases are TGTGCCAGCAGCGTAGGGATGGGGATCCAAGAGACCCAGTACTTC. Translation gives CASSVGMGIQETQYF.

J is TRBJ2-7 and V is TRBV28; D ambiguous. This CDR3 has 14 residues. V lost 5 bases, J lost 6 bases, and 17 bases lay in between. Germline V lookup: CDR1 MDHEN, CDR2 SYDVKM. CDR3 in amino acids: CASSPRASRTEQYF. The CDR3 nucleotides are TGTGCCAGCAGTCCCCGGGCTAGTCGTACCGAGCAGTACTTC.

V usage is TRBV2 and J usage is TRBJ1-5, with D possibly being TRBD1 (5 bases). Trimming left V 2 bases short and J 2 bases short, with 10 bases between. Germline V gene data show CDR1 as SNHLY and CDR2 as FYNNEI. The CDR3 spans 15 residues. The CDR3 DNA reads TGTGCCAGCAGTGAATGGGGCGCAGGCAATCAGCCCCAGCATTTT. Translation: CASSEWGAGNQPQHF.

This chain connects TRBV10-3 to TRBJ2-7; 9 bases are shared with TRBD2. Germline V CDR1 and CDR2: ENHRY, SYGVKD. This CDR3 spans 16 amino acids. J gave up 2 bases and V 6 bases, and 11 bases lay outside the gene matches. The CDR3 nucleotides read TGTGCCATCAGCGGAAGCAGCGGGAGGAGGACCTACGAGCAGTACGTC. This translates into CAISGSSGRRTYEQYV.

For this clone: Other DNA sequences within the sample encode an identical CDR3. Written as DNA, the CDR3 is TGTGCCAGCTCACCACAGAGCACAGATACGCAGTATTTT. Its protein product is CASSPQSTDTQYF. The chain employs TRBV18 and TRBJ2-3; D not resolved. V shed 1 base and J shed 0 bases, with 2 bases lying between them. This CDR3 is built from 13 residues. Germline CDR1 KGHSH, CDR2 LQKENI.

The chain joins TRBV23-1 to TRBJ1-2, with TRBD1 identical over 7 bases. TRBV23-1 is treated as an ORF (open reading frame) with a function not yet certain. V shed 4 bases, J shed 0 bases, and the junction held 11 bases outside the gene matches. The CDR3 length is 17 residues. The CDR3 DNA reads TGCGCCAGCAGTCGGATCCTAGCGGACAGGCCTAACTATGGCTACACCTTC. This translates into CASSRILADRPNYGYTF.

This clone turned up a few times. This chain links TRBV5-1 with TRBJ1-2; D is ambiguous. In germline, CDR1 is SGHRS, CDR2 YFSETQ. CDR3 length: 16 amino acids. V lost 4 bases and J lost 4, with 20 bases in between. The CDR3, as DNA: TGCGCCAGCAGCGTAGGGAGTCGCCGCTTAAGCTATGGCTACACCTTC. It yields the protein CASSVGSRRLSYGYTF. Together with reference TRBV5-1 and TRBJ1-2, the CDR3 gives the full variable domain: KAGVTQTPRYLIKTRGQQVTLSCSPISGHRSVSWYQQTPGQGLQFLFEYFSETQRNKGNFPGRFSGRQFSNSRSEMNVSTLELGDSALYLCASSVGSRRLSYGYTFGSGTRLTVV.

The chain is built from TRBV6-5 and TRBJ1-5, with D perhaps matching TRBD1 (5 bases). The CDR3 is 15 residues long. The germline CDR1 and CDR2 sequences are MNHEY and SVGAGI. Trimming shortened V by 6 bases and J by 3 bases, and 15 bases separated the two germline ends. This chain's CDR3 is CASSLRRQPNQPQHF. DNA of the CDR3: TGTGCCAGCAGCCTGAGGCGACAGCCCAATCAGCCCCAGCATTTT.

Concerning this clone: This sample includes further DNA sequences coding for the same CDR3. The J gene is TRBJ2-3, the V gene TRBV7-2; the D gene is possibly TRBD1 (5 bases). The CDR3 contains 13 residues. The germline V and J ends were trimmed by 0 bases and 4 bases, with 5 bases remaining between them. Germline CDR1 and CDR2: SGHTA and FQGNSA. CDR3 in amino acids: CASSLAGPDTQYF. CDR3 bases: TGTGCCAGCAGCTTAGCGGGGCCAGATACGCAGTATTTT.

V gene TRBV9 combines with J gene TRBJ2-1; 14 bases are a match to TRBD2. Germline trimming cut 0 bases from V and 9 bases from J; bases unmatched to any gene: 5. The CDR3 loop spans 16 amino acids. Germline V lookup: CDR1 SGDLS, CDR2 YYNGEE. CDR3 nucleotides: TGTGCCAGCAGCGTAGGGACTAGCGGGAGGATTCCTGAGCAGTTCTTC. This codes for CASSVGTSGRIPEQFF.

This chain joins TRBV5-6 and TRBJ2-3; 8 bases align to TRBD2. Trimming cost V 0 bases and J 7 bases; bases outside gene matches: 19. The CDR3 runs 19 residues. Germline V gene sequence: CDR1 SGHDT, CDR2 YYEEEE. The CDR3 is CASSLARSGSFSMINTQYF. The CDR3 nucleotides are TGTGCCAGCAGCTTGGCCAGGAGCGGGAGCTTCTCCATGATTAATACGCAGTATTTT.

The V gene is TRBV23-1, the J gene TRBJ1-1; unclear D gene. TRBV23-1 is recorded as an ORF, its role being uncertain. The CDR3 covers 13 residues. Trimming left V 0 bases short and J 7 bases short, with 9 bases between. The DNA for the CDR3 is TGCGCCAGCAGTCAATCTGTCGGCAGTGAAGCTTTCTTT. This codes for CASSQSVGSEAFF.

The V call is TRBV29-1, the J call TRBJ1-2, with D perhaps TRBD1 (5 bases). The V end lost 6 bases, the J end lost 8 bases, and 16 bases lay between the germline ends. Germline V gives CDR1 SQVTM, CDR2 ANQGSEA. The CDR3 is 12 amino acids. CDR3: CSVSWGGNGYTF. CDR3 DNA: TGCAGCGTGAGTTGGGGGGGTAACGGCTACACCTTC.

This clone showed up just a few times. The chain joins TRBV7-8 to TRBJ2-2; the D is unclear. The V end lost 3 bases, the J end lost 7 bases, and 3 bases lay between the germline ends. The CDR3 loop spans 11 amino acids. Looked up from germline, CDR1 is SGHVS and CDR2 is FQNEAQ. CDR3 sequence reads: CASSFGGELFF. The CDR3 nucleotides read TGTGCCAGCAGCTTTGGCGGGGAGCTGTTTTTT.

CDR3 coding DNA: TGTGCCAGCAGCCAGACTAGCTCCCTGTACAATGAGCAGTTCTTC. Translated, it gives CASSQTSSLYNEQFF. The chain carries TRBV6-6 and TRBJ2-1; 7 nucleotides match TRBD2. Germline trimming cut 6 bases from V and 4 bases from J; bases unmatched to any gene: 9. The CDR3 is made up of 15 amino acids. Germline V gene data show CDR1 as MNHNY and CDR2 as SVGAGI (reference sequence).